The rows below give T cell receptor beta chains drawn from one sample of a study of siplizumab effects on memory and regulatory T cells. Here immunoSEQ multiplex PCR was the method, and the copy in TCRdb shows in-frame clones only, minus some. There are 75,000 to 95,000 clones in the sample; about nine tenths occur only once, and about 16% lies in the top ten. Sequenced: CD4+ T cells sorted from blood. These receptors all come from a human donor in good health. Both conserved end residues are trimmed from each CDR3. The order of the fields is D gene, J gene, V gene, CDR3 length, clone size, CDR3 protein. D genes are given only for firm matches. Clone size appears in some rows only: once, few, many, or a class for an expanded clone.

TRBD1	TRBJ1-2	TRBV6-5	11	.	ASSTTGGYGYT
.	TRBJ2-2	TRBV19	13	.	ASSMSPANTGELF
.	TRBJ1-2	TRBV5-1	13	.	ASSLGQGSGRGYT
.	TRBJ1-3	TRBV7-8	12	.	ASSPDNSGNTIY
.	TRBJ1-4	TRBV18	14	.	ASSPQRGLSREKLF
TRBD1	TRBJ2-2	TRBV11-3	17	.	ASSAVVTGAEGNTGELF
.	TRBJ1-5	TRBV30	11	.	AWSGSSNQPQH
.	TRBJ2-5	TRBV5-6	12	few	ASSSRLGGETQY
TRBD1	TRBJ1-1	TRBV30	11	.	AWFYRGNTEAF
.	TRBJ1-1	TRBV30	11	.	AWREHENTEAF
.	TRBJ2-7	TRBV19	9	.	ASRSSYEQY
TRBD2	TRBJ2-5	TRBV7-9	12	once	ASSSRTSRETQY
.	TRBJ1-1	TRBV5-6	13	.	ASSLKVRANTEAF
.	TRBJ2-7	TRBV11-3	11	.	ASSSTSLSEQY
TRBD1	TRBJ1-4	TRBV13	13	.	ASSSQTGGNEKLF
.	TRBJ2-2	TRBV5-4	11	once	ASSHRLTGELF
.	TRBJ2-7	TRBV5-4	9	.	ASSRTLEQY
.	TRBJ2-7	TRBV29-1	14	once	SVDWNKGLGYYEQY